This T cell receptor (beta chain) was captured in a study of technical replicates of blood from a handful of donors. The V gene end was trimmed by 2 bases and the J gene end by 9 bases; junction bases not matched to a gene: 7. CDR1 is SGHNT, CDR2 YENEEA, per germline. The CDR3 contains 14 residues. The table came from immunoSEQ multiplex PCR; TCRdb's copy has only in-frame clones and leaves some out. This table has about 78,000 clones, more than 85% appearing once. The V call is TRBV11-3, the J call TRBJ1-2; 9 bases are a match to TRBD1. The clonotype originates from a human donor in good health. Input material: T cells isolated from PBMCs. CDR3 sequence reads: CASSLRGGQGSYTF. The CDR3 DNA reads TGTGCCAGCAGCTTACGTGGGGGACAGGGTAGCTACACCTTC.